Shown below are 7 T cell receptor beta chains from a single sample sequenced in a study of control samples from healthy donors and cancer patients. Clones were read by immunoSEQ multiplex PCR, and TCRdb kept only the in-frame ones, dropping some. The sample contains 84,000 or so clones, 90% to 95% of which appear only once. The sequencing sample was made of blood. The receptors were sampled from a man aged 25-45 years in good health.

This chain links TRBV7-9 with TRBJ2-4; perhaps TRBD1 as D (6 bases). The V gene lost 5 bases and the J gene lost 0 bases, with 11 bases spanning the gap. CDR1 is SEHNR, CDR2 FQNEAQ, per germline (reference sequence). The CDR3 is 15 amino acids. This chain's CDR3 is CASSADRLAKNIQYF. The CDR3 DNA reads TGTGCCAGCAGCGCGGACAGACTAGCCAAAAACATTCAGTACTTC.

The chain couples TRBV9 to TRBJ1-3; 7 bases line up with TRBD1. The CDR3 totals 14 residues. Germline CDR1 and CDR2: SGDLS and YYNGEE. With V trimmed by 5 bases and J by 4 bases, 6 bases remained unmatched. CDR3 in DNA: TGTGCCAGCAGGACAGGGACGGGGGGAAACACCATATATTTT. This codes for CASRTGTGGNTIYF.

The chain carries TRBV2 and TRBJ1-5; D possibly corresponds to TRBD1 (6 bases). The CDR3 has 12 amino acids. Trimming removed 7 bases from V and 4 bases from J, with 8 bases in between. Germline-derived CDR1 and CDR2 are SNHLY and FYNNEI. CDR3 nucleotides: TGTGCCAGCACGACAGGTAATCAGCCCCAGCATTTT. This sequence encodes CASTTGNQPQHF. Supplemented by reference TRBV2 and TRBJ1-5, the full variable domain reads EPEVTQTPSHQVTQMGQEVILRCVPISNHLYFYWYRQILGQKVEFLVSFYNNEISEKSEIFDDQFSVERPDGSNFTLKIRSTKLEDSAMYFCASTTGNQPQHFGDGTRLSIL.

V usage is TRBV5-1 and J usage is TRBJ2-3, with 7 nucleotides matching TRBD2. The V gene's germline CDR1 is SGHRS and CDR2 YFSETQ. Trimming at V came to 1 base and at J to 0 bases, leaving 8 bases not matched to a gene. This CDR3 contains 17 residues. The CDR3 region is CASSLSGGGASTDTQYF. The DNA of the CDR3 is TGCGCCAGCAGCTTGAGTGGCGGGGGAGCTAGCACAGATACGCAGTATTTT. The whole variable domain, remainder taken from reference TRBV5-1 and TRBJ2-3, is KAGVTQTPRYLIKTRGQQVTLSCSPISGHRSVSWYQQTPGQGLQFLFEYFSETQRNKGNFPGRFSGRQFSNSRSEMNVSTLELGDSALYLCASSLSGGGASTDTQYFGPGTRLTVL.

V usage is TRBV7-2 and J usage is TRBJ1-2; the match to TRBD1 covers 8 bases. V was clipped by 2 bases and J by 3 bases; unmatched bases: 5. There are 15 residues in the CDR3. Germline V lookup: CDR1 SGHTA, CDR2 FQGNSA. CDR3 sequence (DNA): TGTGCCAGCAGCTTAACAGCAGGGGGCCACTATGGCTACACCTTC. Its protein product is CASSLTAGGHYGYTF.

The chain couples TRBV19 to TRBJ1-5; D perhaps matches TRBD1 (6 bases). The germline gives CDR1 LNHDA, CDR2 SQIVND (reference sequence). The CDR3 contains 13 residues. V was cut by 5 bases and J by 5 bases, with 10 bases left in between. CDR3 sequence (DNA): TGTGCCAGTAGTTGGGACACTGATCAGCCCCAGCATTTT. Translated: CASSWDTDQPQHF. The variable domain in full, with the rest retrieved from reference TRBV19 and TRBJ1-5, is DGGITQSPKYLFRKEGQNVTLSCEQNLNHDAMYWYRQDPGQGLRLIYYSQIVNDFQKGDIAEGYSVSREKKESFPLTVTSAQKNPTAFYLCASSWDTDQPQHFGDGTRLSIL.

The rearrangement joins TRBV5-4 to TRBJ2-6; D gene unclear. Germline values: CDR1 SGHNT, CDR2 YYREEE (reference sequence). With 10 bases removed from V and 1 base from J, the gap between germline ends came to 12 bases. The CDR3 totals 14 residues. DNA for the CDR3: TGTGCCGCATCGCCGGGTTCTGGGGCCAACGTCCTGACTTTC. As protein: CAASPGSGANVLTF.